The rows below give T cell receptor beta chains drawn from one sample of a study of T cell responses to AZD1222 COVID-19 vaccine. Sequenced by immunoSEQ multiplex PCR; TCRdb stores in-frame clones only, minus some. This table has fewer than 200,000 clones, 88% appearing once. The sequencing used peripheral blood, collected 28 days after the second AZD1222 dose. The receptors here all came from an adult who received the AZD1222 COVID-19 vaccine. CDR3s include the opening cysteine and the closing phenylalanine or tryptophan. D genes are given only for firm matches. Clone size, where shown, is once, few, many, or a class for clones that have expanded.

d_call j_call v_call clone_size cdr3_aa cdr3_nt
- TRBJ2-5 TRBV24-1 once CATSDLMRTQYF TGTGCCACCAGTGACCTCATGCGGACCCAGTACTTC
TRBD1 TRBJ2-1 TRBV4-1 - CASSQGTGSYNEQFF TGCGCCAGCAGCCAGGGGACAGGCTCCTACAATGAGCAGTTCTTC
- TRBJ1-5 TRBV12-1 once CASSSLVREGSNQPQHF TGTGCCAGCAGCTCCCTGGTGAGGGAAGGGAGCAATCAGCCCCAGCATTTT
- TRBJ1-1 TRBV18 - CASSPPVGRAMNTEAFF TGTGCCAGCTCACCACCGGTCGGCAGGGCTATGAACACTGAAGCTTTCTTT
- TRBJ1-5 TRBV28 - CASSRSGSNQPQHF TGTGCCAGCAGCCGGTCGGGGTCCAATCAGCCCCAGCATTTT
TRBD1 TRBJ1-6 TRBV28 - CASSQPGQGFNSPLHF TGTGCCAGCAGTCAGCCGGGACAGGGATTTAATTCACCCCTCCACTTT
TRBD1 TRBJ1-1 TRBV14 - CASSRQQGEGNTEAFF TGTGCCAGCAGCCGTCAACAGGGGGAAGGAAACACTGAAGCTTTCTTT
- TRBJ1-5 TRBV6-6 - CASSPRAGGPQPQHF TGTGCCAGCAGTCCCCGTGCGGGGGGGCCGCAGCCCCAGCATTTT
- TRBJ2-1 TRBV7-8 - CASRRLEGNQRQFF TGTGCCAGCCGGAGGTTGGAAGGAAACCAGAGGCAGTTCTTC
TRBD1 TRBJ1-2 TRBV6-5 - CASSPGGPGYTF TGTGCCAGCAGCCCAGGGGGGCCCGGCTACACCTTC
- TRBJ2-6 TRBV3-1/TRBV3-2 - CASSDSRANVLTF TGTGCCAGCAGCGACTCGAGGGCCAACGTCCTGACTTTC
- TRBJ1-5 TRBV13 medium-sized CASSVERGNQPQHF TGTGCCAGCAGCGTCGAAAGGGGGAATCAGCCCCAGCATTTT
- TRBJ1-1 TRBV7-2 few CASSLQGREDTEAFF TGTGCCAGCAGCTTACAGGGTCGGGAGGACACTGAAGCTTTCTTT
- TRBJ2-3 TRBV19 - CASSNRGALGDTQYF TGTGCCAGTAGTAACCGGGGGGCCCTAGGAGATACGCAGTATTTT
- TRBJ2-1 TRBV27 - CASTASLGGGRINEQFF TGTGCCAGCACCGCTTCCTTAGGGGGAGGCCGTATCAATGAGCAGTTCTTC
TRBD2 TRBJ2-1 TRBV28 - CASSPHPASGSGTSSYNEQFF TGTGCCAGCAGTCCCCACCCCGCTAGCGGGAGTGGAACAAGCTCCTACAATGAGCAGTTCTTC
TRBD1 TRBJ1-1 TRBV4-2 few CASSQEWQGAPEAFF TGTGCCAGCAGCCAAGAATGGCAGGGGGCTCCTGAAGCTTTCTTT
TRBD1 TRBJ2-1 TRBV6-5 - CASSRGNEQFF TGTGCCAGCAGCAGGGGGAATGAGCAGTTCTTC
- TRBJ2-7 TRBV9 - CPPGGGNYEQYF TGTCCCCCGGGGGGCGGGAACTACGAGCAGTACTTC
- TRBJ2-3 TRBV6-5 - CASSSGGGGGTQYF TGTGCCAGCAGTTCCGGCGGGGGAGGGGGTACGCAGTATTTT
- TRBJ2-5 TRBV30 - CAWRLVAYQETQYF TGTGCCTGGAGATTAGTAGCGTACCAAGAGACCCAGTACTTC
- TRBJ2-7 TRBV19 - CASTKGSRNEQYF TGTGCCAGTACCAAGGGATCACGTAACGAGCAGTACTTC
- TRBJ2-1 TRBV12-3/TRBV12-4 - CASSPTQAEQFF TGTGCCAGCAGCCCAACCCAGGCGGAGCAGTTCTTC
- TRBJ2-3 TRBV4-3 - CASSQDSLAASTDTQYF TGCGCCAGCAGCCAAGACTCGTTAGCGGCTAGCACAGATACGCAGTATTTT
- TRBJ1-1 TRBV28 - CASSHLGRALDRVEAFF TGTGCCAGCAGTCACCTCGGTAGGGCGCTAGACCGGGTGGAAGCTTTCTTT